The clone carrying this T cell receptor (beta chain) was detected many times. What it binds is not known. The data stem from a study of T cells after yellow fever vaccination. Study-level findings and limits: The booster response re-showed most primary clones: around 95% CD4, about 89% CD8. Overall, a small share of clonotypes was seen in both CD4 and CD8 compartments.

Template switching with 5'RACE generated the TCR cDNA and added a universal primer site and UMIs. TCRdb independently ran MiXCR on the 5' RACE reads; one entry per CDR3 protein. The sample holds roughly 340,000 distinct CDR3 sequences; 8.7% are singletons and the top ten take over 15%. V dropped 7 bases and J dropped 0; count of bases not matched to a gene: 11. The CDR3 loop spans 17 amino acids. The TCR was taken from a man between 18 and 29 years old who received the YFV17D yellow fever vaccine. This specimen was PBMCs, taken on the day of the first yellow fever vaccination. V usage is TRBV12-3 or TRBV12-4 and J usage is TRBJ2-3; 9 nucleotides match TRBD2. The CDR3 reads CASTRRAGGPSTDTQYF. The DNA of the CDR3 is TGTGCCAGCACCCGTCGAGCGGGGGGACCTAGCACAGATACGCAGTATTTT.